This TCR beta chain derives from a study of blood T cell repertoires in COVID-19 (dated by TCRdb to 2018 to 2020). Context from the whole study: Samples from collaborators originated in the United States, Italy and Spain and spanned both the acute and convalescent phases of COVID-19. The material from the prospective study consisted of cDNA or gDNA derived from T cells, B-cell-depleted T cells, or PBMCs. The dataset comprised deeply sampled blood TCRbeta repertoires from subjects exposed to, actively infected with, or recovered from COVID-19. A freely available public database, intended as a resource for researchers studying the immune response to SARS-CoV-2, is where the repertoires were released. The samples were drawn from the first 160 participants of the ongoing ImmuneRACE study and from over a thousand subjects provided by 6 global collaborators. The sample metadata nearly always contained a de-identified subject ID, COVID-19 status, age in years and sex. HLA class I and class II types, where available, came from metadata supplied by the sample provider rather than from assay-based typing. What the work shows at the level of the full study, not this receptor alone: The quantity of clinical and demographic metadata differed by source and by participant and was supplied without curation.

In regard to this clone: Its antigen has not been determined. Base-call qualities are not available, and no considerably larger clone is one nucleotide away.

Each collaborating institution followed its own protocols to collect whole blood in K2EDTA tubes. For TCRbeta analysis, collaborators shipped samples in one of three forms: frozen whole blood, isolated PBMCs, or DNA extracted from either of those sample types. Trimming leaves V shorter by 2 bases and J shorter by 6 bases, with the junction holding 6 bases beyond the gene matches. CDR1 MDHEN and CDR2 SYDVKM are derived from the germline V gene. The CDR3 sequence holds 16 residues, the cysteine and phenylalanine included. The read is trimmed to its CDR3 DNA, 48 bases read in frame from base 1. The immunoSEQ Assay, a bias-controlled multiplex PCR, was used to amplify TCRbeta CDR3 regions from genomic DNA. In the paper's pipeline: The number of nucleated cells in each sample was estimated from the amplification of reference gene primers within the assay. Sequence reads were collapsed and filtered to measure the absolute abundance of every unique TCRbeta CDR3 rearrangement. For each sample, productive Simpson clonality was calculated as the square root of Simpson's diversity index across productive rearrangements. TCRdb took over this immuneACCESS table, retaining in-frame rearrangements with V and J assigned. Such tables are incomplete; in checked studies, under half of the missing clones stem from an unresolved V gene, and the remainder is unexplained. V, J and clone size are taken as reported in that table, and D and trimming were inferred from the DNA itself. The sample has roughly 130,000 clones on record, about four fifths of them singletons. About a sixth of the sample belongs to the ten largest clones.

The sequenced sample consisted of peripheral blood. The rearrangement joined TRBV28 to TRBJ2-3, with 12 central nucleotides matching TRBD2. This clonotype was obtained from a man between 60 and 70 years old with active or convalescent COVID-19. The CDR3 region reads CASSLMTSGSGDTQYF. The DNA is as follows: TGTGCCAGCAGTTTAATGACTAGCGGGAGTGGCGATACGCAGTATTTT.